This T cell receptor beta chain was recorded in a study of blood T cell repertoires in COVID-19. The CDR3 contains 14 residues. V gave up 1 base and J gave up 1 base, with 7 bases separating them. The V gene's germline CDR1 is LNHNV and CDR2 YYDKDF (reference sequence). Sequencing was performed with immunoSEQ multiplex PCR; in TCRdb, only in-frame clones are kept and a portion is missing. Of around 1,800 clones listed, nearly 70% are singletons. This clonotype was obtained from a man aged 70 or older with active COVID-19. This chain uses TRBV15 with TRBJ1-1; D not certain. Sample: peripheral blood. Here the CDR3 reads CATSRVQTNTEAFF. The CDR3 coding sequence is TGTGCCACCAGCAGAGTACAGACGAACACTGAAGCTTTCTTT.